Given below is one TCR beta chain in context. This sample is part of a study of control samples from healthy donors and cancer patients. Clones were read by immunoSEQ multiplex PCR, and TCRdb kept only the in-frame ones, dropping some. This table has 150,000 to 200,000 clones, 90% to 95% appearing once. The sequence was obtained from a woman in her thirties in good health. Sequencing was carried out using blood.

The CDR3 DNA reads TGTGCCAGCACCCTCCAACTAGCGGGAGGGCCTTATGAGCAGTTCTTC. Amino acid sequence: CASTLQLAGGPYEQFF. The chain recombines TRBV5-6 with TRBJ2-1; 13 bases agree with TRBD2. There are 16 residues in the CDR3. Germline V gene lookup returns CDR1 SGHDT and CDR2 YYEEEE. J was trimmed by 8 bases and V by 6 bases; bases with no gene match: 11.